The 8 T cell receptor beta chains given below trace back to one sample, sequenced in a study of shared clonotypes between healthy human individuals. Sequencing used immunoSEQ multiplex PCR; TCRdb keeps in-frame clones, though not all of them. In the table there are about 2.4 million clones, 90% to 95% of which are singletons. Sequenced input: naive CD4+ T cells from PBMCs. Subset of the sample: CD45RA+ positively selected. The receptors originated from a man between 18 and 29 years old in good health. Some clones in this sample may be carry-over from other donors' samples.

V usage is TRBV6-1 and J usage is TRBJ2-1; D perhaps matches TRBD2 (6 bases). This CDR3 comprises 15 residues. CDR1 is MNHNS, CDR2 SASEGT, per germline. Trimming shortened V by 2 bases and J by 1 base, and 9 bases separated the two germline ends. DNA of the CDR3: TGTGCCAGCAGTGAACCGGGAGAATCCTACAATGAGCAGTTCTTC. Protein product: CASSEPGESYNEQFF.

The chain links TRBV5-1 to TRBJ2-2; 11 nucleotides line up with TRBD2. V gave up 3 bases and J gave up 7 bases; unmatched junction bases: 2. The length of the CDR3 is 14 residues. Germline CDR1 is SGHRS and CDR2 is YFSETQ. CDR3: CASSWTSGFGELFF. CDR3 in DNA: TGCGCCAGCAGCTGGACTAGCGGGTTCGGGGAGCTGTTTTTT.

CDR3 residues: CATTKGASNQPQHF. CDR3 bases: TGTGCCACCACGAAAGGTGCGAGCAATCAGCCCCAGCATTTT. The rearrangement joins TRBV15 to TRBJ1-5, with no clear D. The CDR3 extends over 14 amino acids. Germline V gives CDR1 LNHNV, CDR2 YYDKDF (reference sequence). The germline V and J ends were trimmed by 7 bases and 1 base, with 11 bases remaining between them.

As to this clone: The same CDR3 also results from other DNA sequences found in this sample. The chain employs TRBV6-5 and TRBJ2-4; 9 bases align to TRBD1. The CDR3 has 14 amino acids. Unmatched junction bases numbered 6, after V lost 6 bases and J lost 6 bases. In germline, CDR1 is MNHEY, CDR2 SVGAGI. The CDR3 protein is CASSPDRGRNIQYF. The CDR3 nucleotides read TGTGCCAGCAGCCCGGACAGGGGAAGAAACATTCAGTACTTC.

V is TRBV28 and J is TRBJ2-1; 10 bases are shared with TRBD2. This CDR3 region has 14 residues. Germline values: CDR1 MDHEN, CDR2 SYDVKM. The trim removed 8 bases at V and 4 bases at J, leaving 5 bases unmatched. The CDR3 coding sequence is TGTGCCAGCTCAGCGGGAGGGGGATACAATGAGCAGTTCTTC. This translates into CASSAGGGYNEQFF.

J is TRBJ2-1 and V is TRBV5-8; 12 nucleotides match TRBD2. The CDR3 loop spans 19 amino acids. Germline V CDR1 and CDR2: SGHTS, YDEGEE. V shed 0 bases, J shed 0 bases, and the junction held 7 bases outside the gene matches. The CDR3 sequence: CASSLAGLAGRSSYNEQFF. In DNA form, the CDR3 reads TGTGCCAGCAGCTTGGCCGGACTAGCGGGGCGAAGCTCCTACAATGAGCAGTTCTTC.

This rearrangement joins TRBV10-3 to TRBJ2-1; TRBD2 might be the D (7 bases). The ends were cut back, 4 bases at V and 5 bases at J, with 9 bases in the middle. CDR3 length equals 13 residues. Germline V gene data show CDR1 as ENHRY and CDR2 as SYGVKD. The CDR3 spells CAISGEGDNEQFF. The CDR3 DNA follows: TGTGCCATCAGTGGGGAGGGGGACAATGAGCAGTTCTTC.

The V gene is TRBV11-3, the J gene TRBJ2-3, with D tentatively TRBD1 (6 bases). CDR1 SGHNT and CDR2 YENEEA come from the germline V gene. This CDR3 is 12 amino acids long. V was cut by 3 bases and J by 7 bases, with 8 bases left in between. DNA of the CDR3: TGTGCCAGCAGCTTGGACAGCTATACGCAGTATTTT. Translating gives CASSLDSYTQYF.